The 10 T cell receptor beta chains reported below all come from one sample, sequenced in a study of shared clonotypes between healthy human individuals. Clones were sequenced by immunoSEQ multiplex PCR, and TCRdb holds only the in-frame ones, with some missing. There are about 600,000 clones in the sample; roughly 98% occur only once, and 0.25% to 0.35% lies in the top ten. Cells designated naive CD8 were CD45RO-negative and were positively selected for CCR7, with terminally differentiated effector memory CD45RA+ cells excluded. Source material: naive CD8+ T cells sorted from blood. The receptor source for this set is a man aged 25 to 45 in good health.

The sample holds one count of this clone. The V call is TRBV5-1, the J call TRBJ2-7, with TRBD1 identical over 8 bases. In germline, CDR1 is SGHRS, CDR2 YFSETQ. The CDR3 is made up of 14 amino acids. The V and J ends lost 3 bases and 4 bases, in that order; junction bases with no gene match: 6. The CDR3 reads CASSSGQGRYEQYF. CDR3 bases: TGCGCCAGCAGCTCTGGACAGGGTAGGTACGAGCAGTACTTC.

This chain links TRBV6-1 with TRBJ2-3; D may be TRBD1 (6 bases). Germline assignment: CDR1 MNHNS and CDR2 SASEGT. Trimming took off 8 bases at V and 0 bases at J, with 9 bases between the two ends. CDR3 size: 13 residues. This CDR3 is CASGQSSTDTQYF. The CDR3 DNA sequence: TGTGCCAGCGGACAGTCTAGCACAGATACGCAGTATTTT.

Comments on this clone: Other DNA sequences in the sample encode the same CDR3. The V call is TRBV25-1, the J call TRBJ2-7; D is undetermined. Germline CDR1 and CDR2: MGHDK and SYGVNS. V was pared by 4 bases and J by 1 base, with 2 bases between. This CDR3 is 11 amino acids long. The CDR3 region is CASSGSYEQYF. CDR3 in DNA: TGTGCCAGCAGTGGTTCCTACGAGCAGTACTTC.

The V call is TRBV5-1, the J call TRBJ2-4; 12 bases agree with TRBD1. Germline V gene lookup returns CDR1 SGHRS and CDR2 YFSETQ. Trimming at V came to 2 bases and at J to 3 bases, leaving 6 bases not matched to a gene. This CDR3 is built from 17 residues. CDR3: CASSFPGQGADKNIQYF. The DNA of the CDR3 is TGCGCCAGCAGCTTCCCGGGACAGGGGGCCGACAAAAACATTCAGTACTTC.

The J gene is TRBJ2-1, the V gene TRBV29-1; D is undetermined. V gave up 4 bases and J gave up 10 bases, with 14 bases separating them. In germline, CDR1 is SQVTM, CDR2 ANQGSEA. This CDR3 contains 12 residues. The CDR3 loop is CSVVGRADEQFF. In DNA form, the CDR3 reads TGCAGCGTTGTCGGACGCGCGGACGAGCAGTTCTTC.

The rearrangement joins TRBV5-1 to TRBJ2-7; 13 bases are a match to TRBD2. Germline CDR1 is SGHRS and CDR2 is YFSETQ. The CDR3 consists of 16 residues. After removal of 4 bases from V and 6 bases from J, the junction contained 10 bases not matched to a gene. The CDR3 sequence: CASSAFGLAGASEQYF. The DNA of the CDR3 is TGCGCCAGCAGCGCTTTCGGACTAGCGGGAGCGAGCGAGCAGTACTTC.

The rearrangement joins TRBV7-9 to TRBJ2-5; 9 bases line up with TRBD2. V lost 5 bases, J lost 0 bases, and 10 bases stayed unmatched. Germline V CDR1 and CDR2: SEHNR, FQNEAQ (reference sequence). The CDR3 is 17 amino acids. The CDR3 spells CASSHLASGTYQETQYF. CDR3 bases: TGTGCCAGCAGCCACTTAGCTAGCGGGACGTACCAAGAGACCCAGTACTTC.

The CDR3 loop is CASSTRTSYEQYF. CDR3 nucleotides: TGTGCCAGCAGTACAAGAACGTCCTACGAGCAGTACTTC. V gene TRBV27 combines with J gene TRBJ2-7; D unclear. With 5 bases removed from V and 1 base from J, the gap between germline ends came to 9 bases. The CDR3 consists of 13 residues. Germline assignment: CDR1 MNHEY and CDR2 SMNVEV (reference sequence).

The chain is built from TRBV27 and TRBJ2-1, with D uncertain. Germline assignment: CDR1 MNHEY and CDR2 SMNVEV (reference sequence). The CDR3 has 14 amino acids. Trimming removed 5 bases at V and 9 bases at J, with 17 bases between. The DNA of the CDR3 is TGTGCCAGCAGTCGAGGATCGTCGATTGGTGAGCAGTTCTTC. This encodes CASSRGSSIGEQFF.

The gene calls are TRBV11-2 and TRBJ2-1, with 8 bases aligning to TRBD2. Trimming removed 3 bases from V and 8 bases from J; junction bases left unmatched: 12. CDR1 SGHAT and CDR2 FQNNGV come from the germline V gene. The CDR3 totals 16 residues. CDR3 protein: CASSFLPGLAGDEQFF. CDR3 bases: TGTGCCAGCAGCTTCCTCCCTGGACTAGCCGGCGATGAGCAGTTCTTC. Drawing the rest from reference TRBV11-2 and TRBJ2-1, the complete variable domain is EAGVAQSPRYKIIEKRQSVAFWCNPISGHATLYWYQQILGQGPKLLIQFQNNGVVDDSQLPKDRFSAERLKGVDSTLKIQPAKLEDSAVYLCASSFLPGLAGDEQFFGPGTRLTVL.